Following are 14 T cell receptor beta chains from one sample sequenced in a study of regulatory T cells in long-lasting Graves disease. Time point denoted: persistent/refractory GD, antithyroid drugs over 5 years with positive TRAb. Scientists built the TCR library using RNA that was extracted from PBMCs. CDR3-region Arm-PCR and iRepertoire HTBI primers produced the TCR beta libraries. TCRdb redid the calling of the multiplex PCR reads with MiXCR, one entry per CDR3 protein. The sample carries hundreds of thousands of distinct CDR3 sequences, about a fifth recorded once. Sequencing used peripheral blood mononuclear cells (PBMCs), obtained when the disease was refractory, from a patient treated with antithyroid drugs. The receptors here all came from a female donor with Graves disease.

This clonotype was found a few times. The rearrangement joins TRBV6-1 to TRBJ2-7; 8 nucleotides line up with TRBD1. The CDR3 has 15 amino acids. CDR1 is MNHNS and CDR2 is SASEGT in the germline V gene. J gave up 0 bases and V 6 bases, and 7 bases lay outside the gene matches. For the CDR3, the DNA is TGTGCCAGCAGCGGACAGGGAAGGAGCTCCTACGAGCAGTACTTC. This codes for CASSGQGRSSYEQYF.

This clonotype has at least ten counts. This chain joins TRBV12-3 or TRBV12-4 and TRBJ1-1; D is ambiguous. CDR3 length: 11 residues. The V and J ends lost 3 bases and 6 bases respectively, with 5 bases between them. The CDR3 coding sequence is TGTGCCAGCAGTTTCGAGCCTGAAGCTTTCTTT. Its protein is CASSFEPEAFF.

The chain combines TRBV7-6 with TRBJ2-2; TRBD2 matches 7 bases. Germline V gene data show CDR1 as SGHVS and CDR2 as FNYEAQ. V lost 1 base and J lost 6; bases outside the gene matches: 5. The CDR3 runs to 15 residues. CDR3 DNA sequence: TGTGCCAGCAGCTTAGGAGCGGCGGGAGCCGGGGAGCTGTTTTTT. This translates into CASSLGAAGAGELFF.

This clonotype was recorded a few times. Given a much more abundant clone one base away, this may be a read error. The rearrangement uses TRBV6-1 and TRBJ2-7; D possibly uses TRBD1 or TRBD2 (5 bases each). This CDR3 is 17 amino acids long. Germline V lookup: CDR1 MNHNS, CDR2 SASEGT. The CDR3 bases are TGTACCAGCAGTCCTCCGTTTAAGGGACGGACCTTCTACGAGCAGTACTTC. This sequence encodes CTSSPPFKGRTFYEQYF.

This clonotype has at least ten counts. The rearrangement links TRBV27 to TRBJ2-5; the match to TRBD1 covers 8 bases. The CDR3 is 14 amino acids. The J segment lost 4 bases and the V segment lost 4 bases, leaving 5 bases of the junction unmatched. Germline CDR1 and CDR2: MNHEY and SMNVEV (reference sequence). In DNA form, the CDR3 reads TGTGCCAGCAGTTCGGGACAGGAAATAGAGACCCAGTACTTC. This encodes CASSSGQEIETQYF.

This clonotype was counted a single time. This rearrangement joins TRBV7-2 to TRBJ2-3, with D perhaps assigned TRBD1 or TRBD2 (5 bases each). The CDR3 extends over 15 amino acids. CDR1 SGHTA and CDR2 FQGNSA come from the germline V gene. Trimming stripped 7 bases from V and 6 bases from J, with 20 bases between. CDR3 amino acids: CASTQGGGSGDTQYF. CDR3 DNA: TGTGCCAGCACCCAAGGAGGCGGTTCAGGGGATACGCAGTATTTT.

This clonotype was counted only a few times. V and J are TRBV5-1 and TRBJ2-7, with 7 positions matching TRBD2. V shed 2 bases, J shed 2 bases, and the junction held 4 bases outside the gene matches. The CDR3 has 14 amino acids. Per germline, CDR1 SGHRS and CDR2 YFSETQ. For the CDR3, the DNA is TGCGCCAGCAGCTTTCGGGGGACTACCTACGAGCAGTACTTC. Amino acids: CASSFRGTTYEQYF.

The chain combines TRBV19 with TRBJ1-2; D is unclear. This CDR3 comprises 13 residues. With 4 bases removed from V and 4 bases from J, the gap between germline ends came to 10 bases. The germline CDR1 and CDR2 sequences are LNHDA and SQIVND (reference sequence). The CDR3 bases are TGTGCCAGTAGTACGCCGAACCTCTATGGCTACACCTTC. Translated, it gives CASSTPNLYGYTF.

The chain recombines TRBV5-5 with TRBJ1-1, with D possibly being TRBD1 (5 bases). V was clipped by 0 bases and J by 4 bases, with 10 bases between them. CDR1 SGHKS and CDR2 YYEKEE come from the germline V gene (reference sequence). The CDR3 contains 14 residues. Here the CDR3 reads CASSLVGEVTEAFF. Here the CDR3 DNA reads TGTGCCAGCAGCTTGGTGGGGGAAGTCACTGAAGCTTTCTTT.

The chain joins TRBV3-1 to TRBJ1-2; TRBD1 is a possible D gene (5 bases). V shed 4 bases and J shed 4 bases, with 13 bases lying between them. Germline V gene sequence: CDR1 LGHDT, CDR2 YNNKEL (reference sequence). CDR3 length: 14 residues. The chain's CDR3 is CASSPLTGGYGYTF. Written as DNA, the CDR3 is TGTGCCAGCAGCCCACTGACGGGGGGCTATGGCTACACCTTC.

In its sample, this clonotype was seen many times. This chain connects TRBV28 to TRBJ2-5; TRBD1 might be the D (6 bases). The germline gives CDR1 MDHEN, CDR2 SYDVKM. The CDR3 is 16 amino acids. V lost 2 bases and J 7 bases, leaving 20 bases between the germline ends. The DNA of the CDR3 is TGTGCCAGCAGTTTACCCCTTACAGGGATTGGAGTGACCCAGTACTTC. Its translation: CASSLPLTGIGVTQYF.

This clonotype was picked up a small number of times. CDR3 residues: CSVGGGTYEQYF. The CDR3 nucleotides are TGCAGCGTTGGGGGGGGGACCTACGAGCAGTACTTC. The V gene is TRBV29-1, the J gene TRBJ2-7; 7 bases are a match to TRBD2. Germline loops: CDR1 SQVTM, CDR2 ANQGSEA. Germline trimming cut 4 bases from V and 2 bases from J; bases unmatched to any gene: 2. CDR3 length: 12 amino acids.

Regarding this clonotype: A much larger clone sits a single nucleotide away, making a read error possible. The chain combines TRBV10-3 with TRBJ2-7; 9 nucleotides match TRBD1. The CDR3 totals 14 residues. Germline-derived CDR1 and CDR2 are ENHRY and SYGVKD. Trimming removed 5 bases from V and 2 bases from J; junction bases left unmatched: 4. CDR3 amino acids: CAISRQGEAYEQYF. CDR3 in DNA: TGTGCCATCAGTCGACAGGGGGAAGCCTACGAGCAGTACTTC.

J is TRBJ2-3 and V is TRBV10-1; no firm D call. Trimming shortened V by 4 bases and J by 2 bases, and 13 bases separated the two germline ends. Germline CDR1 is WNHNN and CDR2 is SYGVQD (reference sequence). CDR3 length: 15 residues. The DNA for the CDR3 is TGCGCCAGCAGTGGATCAACAGCCGACACAGATACGCAGTATTTT. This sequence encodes CASSGSTADTDTQYF.